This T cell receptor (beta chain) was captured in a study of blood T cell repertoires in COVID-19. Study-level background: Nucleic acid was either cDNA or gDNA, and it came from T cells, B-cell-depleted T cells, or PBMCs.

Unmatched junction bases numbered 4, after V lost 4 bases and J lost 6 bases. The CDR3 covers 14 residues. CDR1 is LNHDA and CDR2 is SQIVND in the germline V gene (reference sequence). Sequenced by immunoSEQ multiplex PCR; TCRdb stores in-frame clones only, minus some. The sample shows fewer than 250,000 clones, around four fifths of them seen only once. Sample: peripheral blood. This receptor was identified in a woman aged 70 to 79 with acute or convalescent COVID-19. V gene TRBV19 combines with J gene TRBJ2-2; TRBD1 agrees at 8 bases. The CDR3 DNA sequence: TGTGCCAGTAGTACAACAGGGGGACCCGGGGAGCTGTTTTTT. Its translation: CASSTTGGPGELFF.